This T cell receptor beta chain was found in a study of graft-versus-host responses after intestinal transplantation (dated by TCRdb to 2020 to 2022). With respect to the entire study: Recipients received multivisceral, liver-intestinal, or isolated intestinal transplants. Anti-thymocyte globulin induction was given to all recipients, followed by maintenance tacrolimus and steroids for approximately three years. After intestinal transplantation, graft-versus-host and host-versus-graft alloreactive T cell clones in the graft, circulation and bone marrow were tracked using bulk TCR-beta CDR3 sequencing. To identify alloreactive clones, pre-transplant mixed lymphocyte reaction products were sequenced and then compared with unstimulated pre-transplant donor and recipient T cells. The cohort enrolled 20 to 30 intestinal transplant recipients, one of whom was a retransplant, and 3 patients without pretransplant specimens were excluded. A peak of at least 4% donor T cells among recipient peripheral blood mononuclear cells was the definition used for donor T cell macrochimerism. Rather than being sequenced by the commercial service, samples from a few later patients were sequenced in-house on an Illumina MiSeq and processed with MiXCR. General study outcomes and caveats: In the allografts of patients with donor T cell macrochimerism, GvH to HvG T cell clonal ratios were high. The conclusions were limited by the relatively low number and heterogeneity of the intestinal transplant patients. GvH clones turned up in recipient bone marrow, with some appearing earlier in ileal mucosa or blood, a pattern consistent with an intestinal mucosal origin. Early after transplant, peak levels of circulating GvH clones were found to be associated with declines in HvG clones.

Libraries were constructed by the immunoSEQ multiplex PCR assay. In most patients, genomic DNA was isolated using the Qiagen DNeasy Blood and Tissue Kit and sent frozen to Adaptive Biotechnologies for TCR sequencing. High-throughput TCR-beta CDR3 sequencing of genomic DNA from most patients was performed by Adaptive Biotechnologies. As for the original processing: Adaptive's ImmunoSEQ software supplied the TCR sequencing data for around 19 patients, while MiXCR and VDJtools were used to process a few other patients. To correct CD4 versus CD8 sorting errors, any sequence found in both subsets at a frequency ratio below 5:1 was removed. CDR3 nucleotide sequences shared between donor and recipient were removed because their origin could not be assigned. Alloreactive clones required at least 2-fold expansion over unstimulated cells and minimum CFSE-low frequency of 0.002% (template counts) or 0.001% (read counts). Clones detected in sequenced pre-transplant spleen, lymph node, or MLR CFSE-low populations of the donor or recipient were defined as mappable. Cumulative frequency of alloreactive clones was calculated as a percentage of all sequences weighted by copy number. TCRdb stores this immuneACCESS table with in-frame sequences only. Part of the clones is absent; in the studies checked, under half of the shortfall reflects unresolved V genes, and no reason is known for the rest. V and J calls and clone size are copied from that table; D and trimming were computed from the DNA. Present in this sample are some 150,000 clones, 80% to 95% of which were seen just once. Of the sample, about 0.2% falls within the top ten clones.

Explained via the paper, the time point label denotes: cells obtained before transplantation from donor or recipient. CD3+CD4+ and CD3+CD8+ populations were FACS-sorted from unstimulated pre-transplant donor and recipient cells taken from spleen or lymph nodes. On this clone itself: What antigen it recognizes has not been identified. The record has no base qualities; no much larger clone is one base away.

The CDR3 has 18 amino acids, counting the end cysteine and phenylalanine. The read is trimmed to its CDR3 DNA, 54 bases read in frame from base 1. CDR1 and CDR2, per the germline V gene (reference sequence), are WNHNN and SYGVQD. V has 11 bases trimmed and J has 1 base trimmed; junction bases matching no gene number 14. Sequencing used unstimulated CD4+ T cells sorted from spleen or lymph node cells, obtained before intestinal transplant. This chain is built from TRBV10-1 and TRBJ2-1; 13 bases in between match TRBD2. This clonotype was sampled from a human donor who received an intestinal transplant. The DNA sequence is given as TGCGCCCAGCTTCCACGGACTAGCGGGAGATTTTCCTACAATGAGCAGTTCTTC. Its protein is CAQLPRTSGRFSYNEQFF.